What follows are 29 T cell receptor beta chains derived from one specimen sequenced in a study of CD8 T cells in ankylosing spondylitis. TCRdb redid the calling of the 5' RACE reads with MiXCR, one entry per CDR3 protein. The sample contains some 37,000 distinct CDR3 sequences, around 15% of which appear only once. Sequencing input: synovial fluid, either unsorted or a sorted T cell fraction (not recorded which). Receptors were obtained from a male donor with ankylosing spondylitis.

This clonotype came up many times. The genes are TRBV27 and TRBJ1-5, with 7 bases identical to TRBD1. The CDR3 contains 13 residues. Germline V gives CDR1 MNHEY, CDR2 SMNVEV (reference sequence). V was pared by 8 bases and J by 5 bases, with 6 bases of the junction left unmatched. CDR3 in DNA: TGTGCCAGCGGTGGACAGGTTCATCAGCCCCAGCATTTT. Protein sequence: CASGGQVHQPQHF.

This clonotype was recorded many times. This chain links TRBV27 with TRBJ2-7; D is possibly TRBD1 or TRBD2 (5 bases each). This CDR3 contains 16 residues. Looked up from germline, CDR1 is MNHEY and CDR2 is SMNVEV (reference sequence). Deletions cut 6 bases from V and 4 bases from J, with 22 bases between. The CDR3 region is CASSLRALGREYEQYF. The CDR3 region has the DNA TGTGCCAGCAGCCTAAGGGCTCTAGGCAGGGAGTACGAGCAGTACTTC.

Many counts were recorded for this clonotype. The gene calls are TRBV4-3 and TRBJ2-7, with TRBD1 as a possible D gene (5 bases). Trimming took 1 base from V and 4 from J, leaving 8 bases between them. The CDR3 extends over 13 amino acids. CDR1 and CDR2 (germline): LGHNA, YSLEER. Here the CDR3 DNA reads TGCGCCAGCAGCCAAGGTCCAGGGTACGAGCAGTACTTC. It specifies CASSQGPGYEQYF.

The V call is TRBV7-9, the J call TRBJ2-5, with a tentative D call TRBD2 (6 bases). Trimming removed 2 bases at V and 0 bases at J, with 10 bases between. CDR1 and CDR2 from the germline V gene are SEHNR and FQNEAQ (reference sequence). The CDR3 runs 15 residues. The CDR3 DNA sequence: TGTGCCAGCAGCTTATTAGCGGAGTACCAAGAGACCCAGTACTTC. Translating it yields CASSLLAEYQETQYF. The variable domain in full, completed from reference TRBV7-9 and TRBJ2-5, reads DTGVSQNPRHKITKRGQNVTFRCDPISEHNRLYWYRQTLGQGPEFLTYFQNEAQLEKSRLLSDRFSAERPKGSFSTLEIQRTEQGDSAMYLCASSLLAEYQETQYFGPGTRLLVL.

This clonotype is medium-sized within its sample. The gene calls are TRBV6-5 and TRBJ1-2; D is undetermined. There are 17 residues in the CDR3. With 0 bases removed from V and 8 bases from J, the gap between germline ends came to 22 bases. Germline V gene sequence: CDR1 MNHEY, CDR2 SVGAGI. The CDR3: CASSYSILQVLTMGYTF. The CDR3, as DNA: TGTGCCAGCAGTTACTCGATTCTTCAGGTTCTAACTATGGGCTACACCTTC.

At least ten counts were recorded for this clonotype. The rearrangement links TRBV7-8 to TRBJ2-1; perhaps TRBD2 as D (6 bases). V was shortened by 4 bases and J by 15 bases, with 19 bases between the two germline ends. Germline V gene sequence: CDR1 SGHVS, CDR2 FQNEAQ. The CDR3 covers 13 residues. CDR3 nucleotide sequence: TGTGCCAGCAGCTATAATCGGGGAGGCGACCGGTTCTTC. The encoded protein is CASSYNRGGDRFF.

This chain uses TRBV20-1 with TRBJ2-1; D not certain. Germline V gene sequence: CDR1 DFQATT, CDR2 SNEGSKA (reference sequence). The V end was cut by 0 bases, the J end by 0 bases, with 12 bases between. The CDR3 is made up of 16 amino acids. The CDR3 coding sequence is TGCAGTGCTAGAGAGATAGCCGGAAGCTCCTACAATGAGCAGTTCTTC. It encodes CSAREIAGSSYNEQFF.

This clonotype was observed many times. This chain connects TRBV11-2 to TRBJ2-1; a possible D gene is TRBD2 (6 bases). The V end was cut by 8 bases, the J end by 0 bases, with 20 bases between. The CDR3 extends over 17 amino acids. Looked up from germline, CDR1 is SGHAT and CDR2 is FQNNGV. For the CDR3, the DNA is TGTGCCAGCTCCCGGCGGGCGGGGCCCGACTCCTACAATGAGCAGTTCTTC. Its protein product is CASSRRAGPDSYNEQFF.

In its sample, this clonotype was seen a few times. The CDR3 nucleotides read TGTGCCAGCAGCCAAGTTGGGTTGCCGATGGGGGACAGAGAGCAGTTCTTC. Translation: CASSQVGLPMGDREQFF. The chain uses TRBV4-2 and TRBJ2-1, with 7 positions matching TRBD1. Trimming cost V 1 base and J 10 bases; bases outside gene matches: 16. Germline V gene lookup returns CDR1 LGHNA and CDR2 YNFKEQ. This CDR3 spans 17 amino acids.

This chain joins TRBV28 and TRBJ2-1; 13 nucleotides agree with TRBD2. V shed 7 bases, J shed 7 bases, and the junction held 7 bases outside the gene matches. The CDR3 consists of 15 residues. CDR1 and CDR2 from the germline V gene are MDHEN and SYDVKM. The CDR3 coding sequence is TGTGCCAGCACCCCGACTAGCGGGAGGCGTAATGAGCAGTTCTTC. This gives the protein CASTPTSGRRNEQFF.

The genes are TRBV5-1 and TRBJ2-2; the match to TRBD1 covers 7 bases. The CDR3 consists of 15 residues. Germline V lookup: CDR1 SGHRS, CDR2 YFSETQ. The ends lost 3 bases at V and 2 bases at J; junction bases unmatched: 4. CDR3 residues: CASSWGQTNTGELFF. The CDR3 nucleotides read TGCGCCAGCAGCTGGGGACAGACAAACACCGGGGAGCTGTTTTTT.

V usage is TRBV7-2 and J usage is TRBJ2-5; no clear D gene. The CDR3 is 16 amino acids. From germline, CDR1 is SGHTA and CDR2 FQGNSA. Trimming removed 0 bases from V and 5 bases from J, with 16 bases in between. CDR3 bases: TGTGCCAGCAGCTTAGCCTCAATGTTTAGGTTCGAGACCCAGTACTTC. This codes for CASSLASMFRFETQYF.

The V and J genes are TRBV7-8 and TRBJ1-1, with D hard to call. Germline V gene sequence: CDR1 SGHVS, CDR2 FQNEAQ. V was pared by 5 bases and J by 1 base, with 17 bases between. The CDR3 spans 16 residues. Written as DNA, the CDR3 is TGTGCCAGCAGCCCACCATTCGTTATTACGAACACTGAAGCTTTCTTT. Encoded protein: CASSPPFVITNTEAFF.

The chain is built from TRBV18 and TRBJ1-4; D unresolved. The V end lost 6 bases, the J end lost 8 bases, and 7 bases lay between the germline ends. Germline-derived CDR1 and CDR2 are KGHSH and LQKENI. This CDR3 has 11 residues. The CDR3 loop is CASSSEEKLFF. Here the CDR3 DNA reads TGTGCCAGCTCCTCCGAAGAAAAACTGTTTTTT.

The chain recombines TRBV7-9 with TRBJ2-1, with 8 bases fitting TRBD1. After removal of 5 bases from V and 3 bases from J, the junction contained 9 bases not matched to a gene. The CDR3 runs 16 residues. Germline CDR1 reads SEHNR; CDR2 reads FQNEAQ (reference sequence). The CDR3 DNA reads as TGTGCCAGCAGCCCCCAGGGGGCCCGAAGCTACAATGAGCAGTTCTTC. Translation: CASSPQGARSYNEQFF.

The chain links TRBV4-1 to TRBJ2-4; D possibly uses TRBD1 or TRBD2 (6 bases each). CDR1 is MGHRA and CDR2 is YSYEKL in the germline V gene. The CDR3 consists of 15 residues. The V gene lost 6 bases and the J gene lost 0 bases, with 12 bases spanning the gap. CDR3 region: CASSGGPLAKNIQYF. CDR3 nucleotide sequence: TGCGCCAGCAGTGGGGGGCCCTTAGCCAAAAACATTCAGTACTTC.

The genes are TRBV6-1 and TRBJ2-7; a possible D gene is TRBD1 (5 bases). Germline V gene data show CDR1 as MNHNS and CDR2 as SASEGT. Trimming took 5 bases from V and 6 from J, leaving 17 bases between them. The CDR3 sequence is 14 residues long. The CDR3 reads CASSQGRVASEQYF. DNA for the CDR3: TGTGCCAGCAGTCAGGGCCGAGTAGCCTCCGAGCAGTACTTC.

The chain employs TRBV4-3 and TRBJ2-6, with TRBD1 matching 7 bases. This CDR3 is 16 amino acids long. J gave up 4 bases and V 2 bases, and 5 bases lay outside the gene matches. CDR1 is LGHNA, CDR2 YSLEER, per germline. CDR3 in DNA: TGCGCCAGCAGCCAACTACAGGGGTTGGGGGCCAACGTCCTGACTTTC. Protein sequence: CASSQLQGLGANVLTF.

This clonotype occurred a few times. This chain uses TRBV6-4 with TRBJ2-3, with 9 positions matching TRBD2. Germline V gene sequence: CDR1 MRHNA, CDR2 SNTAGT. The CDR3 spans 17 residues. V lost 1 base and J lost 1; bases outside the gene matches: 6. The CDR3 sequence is CASSDFPSSGGTDTQYF. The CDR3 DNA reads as TGTGCCAGCAGTGACTTTCCCTCTAGCGGGGGCACAGATACGCAGTATTTT.

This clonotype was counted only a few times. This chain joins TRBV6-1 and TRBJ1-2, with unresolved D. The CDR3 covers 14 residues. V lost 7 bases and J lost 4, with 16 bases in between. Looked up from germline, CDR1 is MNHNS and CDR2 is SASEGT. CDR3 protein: CASNSMEAGYGYTF. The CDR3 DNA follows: TGTGCCAGCAACTCTATGGAGGCGGGCTATGGCTACACCTTC.

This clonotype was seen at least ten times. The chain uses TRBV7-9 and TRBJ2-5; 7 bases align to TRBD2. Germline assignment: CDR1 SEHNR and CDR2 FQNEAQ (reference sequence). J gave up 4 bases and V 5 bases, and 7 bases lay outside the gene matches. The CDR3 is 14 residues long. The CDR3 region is CASSHSLAGETQYF. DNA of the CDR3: TGTGCCAGCAGCCACTCCTTAGCGGGAGAGACCCAGTACTTC.

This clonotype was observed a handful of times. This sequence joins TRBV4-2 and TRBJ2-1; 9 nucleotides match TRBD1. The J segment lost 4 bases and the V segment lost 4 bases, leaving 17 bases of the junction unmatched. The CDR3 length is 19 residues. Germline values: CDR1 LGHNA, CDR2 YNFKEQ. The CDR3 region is CASSLTGGQPINFYNEQFF. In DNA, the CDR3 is TGTGCCAGCAGCCTTACAGGGGGCCAACCTATTAATTTTTACAATGAGCAGTTCTTC.

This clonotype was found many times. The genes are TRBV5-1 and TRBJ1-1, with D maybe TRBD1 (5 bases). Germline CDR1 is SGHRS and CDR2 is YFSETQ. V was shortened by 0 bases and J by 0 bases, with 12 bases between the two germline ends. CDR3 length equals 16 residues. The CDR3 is CASSLGGGAMNTEAFF. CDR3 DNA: TGCGCCAGCAGCTTGGGCGGGGGTGCCATGAACACTGAAGCTTTCTTT.

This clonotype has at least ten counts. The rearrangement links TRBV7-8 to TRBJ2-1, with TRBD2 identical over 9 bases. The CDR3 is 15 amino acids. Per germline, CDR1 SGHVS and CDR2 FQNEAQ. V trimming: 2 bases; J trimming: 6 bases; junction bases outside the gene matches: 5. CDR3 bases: TGTGCCAGCAGCTTACTAGCGGGACCCGGCAATGAGCAGTTCTTC. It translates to CASSLLAGPGNEQFF.

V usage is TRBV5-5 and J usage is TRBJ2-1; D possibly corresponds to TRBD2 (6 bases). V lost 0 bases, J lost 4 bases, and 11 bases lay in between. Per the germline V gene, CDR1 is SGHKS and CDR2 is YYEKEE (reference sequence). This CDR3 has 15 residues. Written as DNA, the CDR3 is TGTGCCAGCAGCTTGGGCCGGGACTTATACAATGAGCAGTTCTTC. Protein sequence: CASSLGRDLYNEQFF.

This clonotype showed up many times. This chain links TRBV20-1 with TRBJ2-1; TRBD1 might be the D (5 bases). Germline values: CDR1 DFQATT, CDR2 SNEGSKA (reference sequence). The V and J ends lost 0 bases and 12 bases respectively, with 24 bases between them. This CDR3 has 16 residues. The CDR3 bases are TGCAGTGCTAGAGATCTGACAGACCACGACTCGTCGGGGCAGTTCTTC. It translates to CSARDLTDHDSSGQFF.

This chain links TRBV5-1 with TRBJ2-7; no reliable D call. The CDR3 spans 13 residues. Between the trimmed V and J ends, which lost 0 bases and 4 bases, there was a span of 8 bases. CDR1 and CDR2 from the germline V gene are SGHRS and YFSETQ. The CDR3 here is CASSLAMRYEQYF. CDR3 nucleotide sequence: TGCGCCAGCAGCTTGGCTATGAGATACGAGCAGTACTTC.

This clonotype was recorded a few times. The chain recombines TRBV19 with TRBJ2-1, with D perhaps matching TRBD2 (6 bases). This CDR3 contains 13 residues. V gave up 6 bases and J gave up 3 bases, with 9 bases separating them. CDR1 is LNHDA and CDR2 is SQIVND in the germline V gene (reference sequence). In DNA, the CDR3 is TGTGCCAGTAGCCCGACTAGCTACAATGAGCAGTTCTTC. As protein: CASSPTSYNEQFF. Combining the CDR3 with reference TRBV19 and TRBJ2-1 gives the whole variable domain DGGITQSPKYLFRKEGQNVTLSCEQNLNHDAMYWYRQDPGQGLRLIYYSQIVNDFQKGDIAEGYSVSREKKESFPLTVTSAQKNPTAFYLCASSPTSYNEQFFGPGTRLTVL.

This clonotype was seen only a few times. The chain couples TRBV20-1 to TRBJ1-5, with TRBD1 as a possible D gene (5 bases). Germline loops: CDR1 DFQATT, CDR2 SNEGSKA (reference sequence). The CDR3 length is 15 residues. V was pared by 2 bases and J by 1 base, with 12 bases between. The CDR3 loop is CSARQGGLSNQPQHF. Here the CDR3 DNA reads TGCAGTGCTAGACAGGGCGGGTTGAGCAATCAGCCCCAGCATTTT.